The present T cell receptor (beta chain) was sequenced within a study of blood T cells in healthy people across ages. Regarding the study as a whole: Unsorted PBMCs prevented conclusive naive versus antigen-experienced comparison. A roughly linear age-dependent decrease characterized TCR beta diversity per million T cells.

Donors were healthy Caucasian individuals from Russia aged about 6 to 95. Peripheral blood from each donor was collected in a volume of 8 to 10 milliliters. Sample-barcoded 5' priming and a J-beta primer mix drove a second PCR of about 7 to 11 cycles. Each CDR3 protein gets one entry after TCRdb re-called the 5' RACE reads with MiXCR. The sample lists 850,000 to 950,000 distinct CDR3 sequences; around 26% were seen once. The germline V gene encodes CDR1 SEHNR and CDR2 FQNEAQ (reference sequence). The V end lost 1 base, the J end lost 1 base, and 10 bases lay between the germline ends. CDR3 length equals 15 residues. This clonotype has only a few counts. Its antigen is as yet unknown.

J is TRBJ1-1 and V is TRBV7-9; D unresolved. This sequence originates from a woman of 80 years or more in good health. Sample: blood. The CDR3 protein is CASSLGGIANTEAFF. As DNA, the CDR3 is TGTGCCAGCAGCTTAGGAGGCATAGCGAACACTGAAGCTTTCTTT. Using reference TRBV7-9 and TRBJ1-1 for the parts outside the CDR3, the full variable domain is DTGVSQNPRHKITKRGQNVTFRCDPISEHNRLYWYRQTLGQGPEFLTYFQNEAQLEKSRLLSDRFSAERPKGSFSTLEIQRTEQGDSAMYLCASSLGGIANTEAFFGQGTRLTVV.